This T cell receptor beta chain originates from a study of cytomegalovirus exposure and HLA in healthy donors. PCR was performed using 60 Vbeta and 13 Jbeta primers. Repertoires were generated with immunoSEQ multiplex PCR, while TCRdb's copy carries only in-frame clones and drops some. The sample yields over 150,000 clones, about 70% seen once. The CDR3 runs 14 residues. Germline loops: CDR1 LNHDA, CDR2 SQIVND (reference sequence). V was clipped by 6 bases and J by 2 bases, with 14 bases between them. This TCR was recovered from a woman in her thirties or forties in good health and CMV-seropositive. This chain links TRBV19 with TRBJ2-7, with a possible D match to TRBD1 (5 bases). The sequenced sample consisted of PBMCs. CDR3 loop: CASRGSGLTYEQYF. The CDR3 bases are TGTGCCAGTAGGGGGTCAGGGTTAACCTACGAGCAGTACTTC.